Listed below are T cell receptor beta chains from one sample, sequenced in a study of T cell changes during pregnancy in multiple sclerosis. Repertoires were generated with immunoSEQ multiplex PCR, while TCRdb's copy carries only in-frame clones and drops some. The sample shows 55,000 to 80,000 clones, roughly 94% of them seen only once. The input for sequencing was peripheral blood, taken in the third trimester of pregnancy. These receptors originate from a female donor with multiple sclerosis, enrolled in a pregnancy study. CDR3s include the opening cysteine and the closing phenylalanine or tryptophan. Fields, in order: D gene, clone size, J gene, V gene, CDR3 protein, CDR3 DNA. A D gene is named only where the DNA matches it firmly. Clone size is not always given. Where it is, it says once, few, many or a class for expanded clones.

>-|-|TRBJ1-5|TRBV15
CATRGHSNQPQHF
TGTGCCACGCGGGGGCATAGCAATCAGCCCCAGCATTTT
>-|-|TRBJ2-2|TRBV19
CASFLTGELFF
TGTGCCAGTTTTCTCACCGGGGAGCTGTTTTTT
>-|-|TRBJ1-4|TRBV7-5
CARRSGQGTEKLFF
TGTGCCAGAAGGTCGGGACAGGGAACCGAAAAACTGTTTTTT
>TRBD1|-|TRBJ1-2|TRBV19
CASSIQQGAYGYTF
TGTGCCAGTAGTATTCAGCAGGGGGCGTATGGCTACACCTTC
>TRBD1|-|TRBJ1-1|TRBV5-6
CASSSDRESEAFF
TGTGCCAGCAGCTCCGACAGGGAAAGTGAAGCTTTCTTT
>-|-|TRBJ1-3|TRBV11-2
CASSLAPDSTGNTIYF
TGTGCCAGCAGCTTAGCCCCTGACAGTACTGGAAACACCATATATTTT
>TRBD1|few|TRBJ1-6|TRBV6-6
CASQDRPNNSPLHF
TGTGCCAGTCAGGACAGGCCTAATAATTCACCCCTCCACTTT
>-|-|TRBJ2-2|TRBV11-2
CASSLIRGPTGELFF
TGTGCCAGCAGCTTGATCCGCGGGCCCACCGGGGAGCTGTTTTTT
>TRBD1|-|TRBJ1-3|TRBV19
CASNRGQASGNTIYF
TGTGCCAGTAACCGGGGACAGGCCTCTGGAAACACCATATATTTT
>-|-|TRBJ1-5|TRBV7-2
CASSLRGGGDSNQPQHF
TGTGCCAGCAGCTTACGGGGGGGCGGAGATAGCAATCAGCCCCAGCATTTT
>TRBD1|-|TRBJ1-2|TRBV18
CASSPDRGYGYTF
TGTGCCAGCTCACCAGACAGGGGCTATGGCTACACCTTC
>TRBD2|-|TRBJ2-1|TRBV7-8
CASSLASGGAAPSYNEQFF
TGTGCCAGCAGCTTAGCGAGCGGGGGGGCCGCCCCATCCTACAATGAGCAGTTCTTC
>-|-|TRBJ2-4|TRBV29-1
CSVVENIQYF
TGCAGCGTTGTCGAGAACATTCAGTACTTC
>-|-|TRBJ2-4|TRBV5-3
CARSLEGVATFNIQYF
TGTGCCAGAAGCTTGGAGGGGGTGGCCACTTTTAACATTCAGTACTTC
>-|-|TRBJ1-1|TRBV6-5
CASTKNTEAFF
TGTGCCAGCACCAAGAACACTGAAGCTTTCTTT
>TRBD2|-|TRBJ2-7|TRBV10-3
CAISSPSAGGEKGSYEQYF
TGTGCCATCTCATCCCCTTCCGCGGGGGGGGAAAAAGGAAGCTACGAGCAGTACTTC
>-|once|TRBJ2-7|TRBV10-2
CASSPTGTYEQYF
TGCGCCAGCAGCCCTACAGGGACCTACGAGCAGTACTTC
>-|-|TRBJ2-7|TRBV5-5
CASSLQGNPYEQYF
TGTGCCAGCAGCTTGCAGGGAAATCCCTACGAGCAGTACTTC
>-|-|TRBJ1-2|TRBV28
CASNLGRVREGGYTF
TGTGCCAGCAACTTGGGGCGCGTCAGGGAAGGTGGCTACACCTTC
>-|-|TRBJ1-6|TRBV7-9
CASSLQGLVSPLHF
TGTGCCAGCAGCTTACAGGGGTTGGTATCACCCCTCCACTTT
>-|-|TRBJ1-4|TRBV6-5
CASSPVLGREKLFF
TGTGCCAGCAGCCCTGTTCTAGGGAGGGAAAAACTGTTTTTT
>TRBD2|once|TRBJ2-1|TRBV29-1
CSVLPGLHYNEQFF
TGCAGCGTCCTACCGGGACTACACTACAATGAGCAGTTCTTC
>TRBD1|-|TRBJ2-1|TRBV4-2
CASSQGQGADEQFF
TGTGCCAGCAGCCAAGGACAGGGGGCGGATGAGCAGTTCTTC
>-|-|TRBJ2-3|TRBV7-2
CASSRRLGIDTQYF
TGTGCCAGCAGCCGCCGACTAGGGATAGATACGCAGTATTTT
>-|-|TRBJ1-3|TRBV4-3
CASSQDRGNTIYF
TGCGCCAGCAGCCAAGATCGGGGAAACACCATATATTTT
>TRBD1|-|TRBJ2-3|TRBV10-3
CAIGQGLLQYF
TGTGCCATCGGACAGGGTCTATTGCAGTATTTT
>-|-|TRBJ1-6|TRBV11-2
CASSLKVGNSPLHF
TGTGCCAGCAGCTTAAAAGTGGGCAATTCACCCCTCCACTTT
>-|-|TRBJ2-3|TRBV20-1
CSAGTGTLYF
TGCAGTGCTGGAACCGGGACTTTGTATTTT
>TRBD2|-|TRBJ2-5|TRBV7-2
CASSSMLAGQTQYF
TGTGCCAGCAGCTCCATGCTAGCGGGTCAGACCCAGTACTTC
>-|-|TRBJ2-2|TRBV2
CASSEYIGELFF
TGTGCCAGCAGTGAATACATCGGGGAGCTGTTTTTT
>-|-|TRBJ2-7|TRBV7-2
CASSLVGRGPSYEQYF
TGTGCCAGCAGCCTCGTAGGGCGCGGGCCTTCCTACGAGCAGTACTTC
>-|-|TRBJ1-1|TRBV6-5
CASKIQGLMNTEAFF
TGTGCCAGCAAGATACAGGGCCTCATGAACACTGAAGCTTTCTTT
>-|once|TRBJ1-4|TRBV6-6
CASSFDRGSEKLFF
TGTGCCAGCAGTTTCGATAGGGGTAGCGAAAAACTGTTTTTT
>-|-|TRBJ2-7|TRBV9
CASSVGVRSVYEQYF
TGTGCCAGCAGCGTAGGTGTAAGATCGGTTTACGAGCAGTACTTC
>TRBD2|-|TRBJ2-1|TRBV5-5
CASTPTSGDNEQFF
TGTGCCAGCACCCCGACTAGCGGAGACAATGAGCAGTTCTTC
>-|-|TRBJ1-1|TRBV7-3
CASSSRGGSDTEAFF
TGTGCCAGCAGCTCCCGGGGGGGATCGGACACTGAAGCTTTCTTT
>-|-|TRBJ2-5|TRBV9
CASSPGAGGIVETQYF
TGTGCCAGCAGCCCCGGTGCGGGTGGGATAGTGGAGACCCAGTACTTC
>TRBD2|-|TRBJ2-1|TRBV9
CASSVATGGGSYNEQFF
TGTGCCAGCAGCGTAGCTACGGGGGGTGGCTCCTACAATGAGCAGTTCTTC
>TRBD1|-|TRBJ2-7|TRBV11-1
CASSSGQGVYYEQYF
TGTGCCAGCAGCTCGGGACAGGGGGTTTACTACGAGCAGTACTTC
>-|-|TRBJ1-5|TRBV19
CASCGQALYQPQHF
TGTGCCAGCTGTGGCCAGGCCTTGTATCAGCCCCAGCATTTT
>-|-|TRBJ1-3|TRBV11-2
CASSPRGSGNTIYF
TGTGCCAGCAGCCCCCGGGGCTCTGGAAACACCATATATTTT
>-|-|TRBJ2-1|TRBV10-3
CAISDMAGQYNEQFF
TGTGCCATCAGTGACATGGCGGGGCAGTACAATGAGCAGTTCTTC